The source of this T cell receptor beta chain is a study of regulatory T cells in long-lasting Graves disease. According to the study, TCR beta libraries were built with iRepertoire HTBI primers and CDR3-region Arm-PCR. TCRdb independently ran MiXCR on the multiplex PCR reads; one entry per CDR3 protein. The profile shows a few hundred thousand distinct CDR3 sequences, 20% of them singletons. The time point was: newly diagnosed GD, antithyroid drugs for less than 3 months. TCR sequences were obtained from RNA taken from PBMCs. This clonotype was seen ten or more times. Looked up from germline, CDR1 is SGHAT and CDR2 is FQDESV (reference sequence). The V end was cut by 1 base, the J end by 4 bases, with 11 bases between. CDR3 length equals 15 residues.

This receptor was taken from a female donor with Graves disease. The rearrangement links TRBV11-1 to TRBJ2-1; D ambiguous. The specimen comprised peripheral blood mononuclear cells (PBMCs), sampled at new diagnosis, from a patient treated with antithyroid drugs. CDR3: CASSLEETVYNEQFF. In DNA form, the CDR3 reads TGTGCCAGCAGCTTAGAAGAGACGGTTTACAATGAGCAGTTCTTC.